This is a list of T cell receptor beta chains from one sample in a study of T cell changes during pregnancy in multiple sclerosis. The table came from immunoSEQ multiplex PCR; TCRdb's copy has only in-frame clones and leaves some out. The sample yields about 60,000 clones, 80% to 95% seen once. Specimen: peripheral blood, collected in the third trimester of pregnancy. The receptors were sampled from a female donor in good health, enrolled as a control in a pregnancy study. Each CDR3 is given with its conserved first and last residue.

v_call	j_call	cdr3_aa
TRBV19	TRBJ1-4	CASSPDQGASEKLFF
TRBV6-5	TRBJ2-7	CASSYYRTGGSGEQYF
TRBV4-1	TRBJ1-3	CASSQVASSSGNTIYF
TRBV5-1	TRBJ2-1	CASSPAGSPAEQFF
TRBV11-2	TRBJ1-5	CASSLDGGDQPQHF
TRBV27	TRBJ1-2	CASTSLGTGPYGYTF
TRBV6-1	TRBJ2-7	CASSDYGSGGAYF
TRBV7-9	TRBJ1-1	CASSLQGMNTEAFF
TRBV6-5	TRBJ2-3	CATSGGGSTDTQYF
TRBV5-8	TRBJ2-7	CASSWQGSTYEQYF
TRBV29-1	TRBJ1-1	CSALTGGTEAFF
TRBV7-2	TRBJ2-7	CASSFGQGDIYEQYF
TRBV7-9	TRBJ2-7	CASSSSGSNYEQYF
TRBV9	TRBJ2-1	CASSVQQLVTYNEQFF
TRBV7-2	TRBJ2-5	CASSRGLAGVATQYF
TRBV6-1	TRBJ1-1	CASSGPGTEAFF
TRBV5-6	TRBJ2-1	CASSLTFGQAGNEQFF
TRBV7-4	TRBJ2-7	CASSPYEQYF
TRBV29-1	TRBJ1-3	CSARLIDTGNTIYF
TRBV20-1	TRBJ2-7	CSAREVIEQYF
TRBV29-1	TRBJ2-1	CSVERREGYEQFF
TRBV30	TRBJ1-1	CAWNNRGNTEAFF
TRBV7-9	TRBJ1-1	CASSFGPGGTEAFF
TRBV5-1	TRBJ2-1	CASSEGLAHRSTYNEQFF
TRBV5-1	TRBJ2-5	CASKRDSHQETQYF
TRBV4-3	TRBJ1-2	CASSQNNRDYGYTF